Given below is one TCR beta chain in context. This specimen comes from a study of blood T cell repertoires in COVID-19. Turning to the study itself: Acute and convalescent COVID-19 specimens originated in the United States, Italy and Spain. Sources were T cells, B-cell-depleted T cells, or PBMCs; the material itself was cDNA or gDNA.

Trimming removed 4 bases from V and 0 bases from J, with 6 bases in between. Per germline, CDR1 MGHDK and CDR2 SYGVNS. The CDR3 is 13 residues long. As processed by the authors: Quantification of nucleated cells was approximated via reference gene primer amplification. TCRdb's copy holds only in-frame clones and misses some; the assay was immunoSEQ multiplex PCR. The V and J calls and the clone size are those of that table, but D and trimming were determined from the DNA. The data hold about 270,000 clones, with approximately 90% observed a single time. The clonotype comes from a man aged 18 to 30 who had recovered from COVID-19. The sequencing sample was made of PBMCs or T cells enriched from blood (not recorded which). The V and J genes are TRBV25-1 and TRBJ1-2, with no clear D. The CDR3 DNA sequence: TGTGCCAGCAGTGGCAGTCCTAACTATGGCTACACCTTC. It codes for CASSGSPNYGYTF.